A single sample gave rise to the 5 T cell receptor beta chains below, sequenced in a study of shared clonotypes between healthy human individuals. Assay used: immunoSEQ multiplex PCR; TCRdb lists only in-frame clones, some missing. The repertoire holds approximately 810,000 clones, with 90% to 95% as singletons. Naive CD8 cells lacked CD45RO, underwent positive selection for CCR7 and left out terminally differentiated effector memory CD45RA+ cells. The sequenced material came from naive CD8+ T cells sorted from blood. The origin of the receptors is a man aged 30 to 45 in good health.

This chain uses TRBV7-8 with TRBJ1-5, with a possible D match to TRBD1 (5 bases). Germline CDR1 reads SGHVS; CDR2 reads FQNEAQ. V was clipped by 1 base and J by 5 bases, with 12 bases between them. This CDR3 is built from 15 residues. The CDR3 region is CASSLGYLRDQPQHF. In nucleotides, the CDR3 is TGTGCCAGCAGCTTAGGATACCTCAGGGATCAGCCCCAGCATTTT.

This sequence joins TRBV29-1 and TRBJ2-7; 9 positions match TRBD1. In germline, CDR1 is SQVTM, CDR2 ANQGSEA. The CDR3 length is 13 residues. V was pared by 7 bases and J by 1 base, with 5 bases of the junction left unmatched. Written as DNA, the CDR3 is TGCAGCGGCCGGGACAGGGTATCCTACGAGCAGTACTTC. It is translated as CSGRDRVSYEQYF.

In this sample, this clone turned up once. This CDR3 is also generated by other DNA sequences in the sample. Here the CDR3 reads CASSWAGNQPQHF. The CDR3 region has the DNA TGTGCCAGCAGTTGGGCCGGGAATCAGCCCCAGCATTTT. The rearrangement links TRBV27 to TRBJ1-5; D unresolved. Trimming removed 4 bases at V and 4 bases at J, with 8 bases between. The germline gives CDR1 MNHEY, CDR2 SMNVEV (reference sequence). This CDR3 spans 13 amino acids.

CDR3 residues: CASSSPGGGETQYF. The CDR3 DNA is TGTGCCAGCAGCTCTCCCGGGGGCGGGGAGACCCAGTACTTC. The chain is built from TRBV9 and TRBJ2-5; D may be TRBD1 or TRBD2 (6 bases each). Germline CDR1 reads SGDLS; CDR2 reads YYNGEE. Deletions cut 4 bases from V and 5 bases from J, with 15 bases between. The CDR3 has 14 residues.

The chain has TRBV6-6 and TRBJ2-1; TRBD1 might be the D (5 bases). Trimming left V 5 bases short and J 10 bases short, with 18 bases between. The CDR3 consists of 14 residues. The germline CDR1 and CDR2 sequences are MNHNY and SVGAGI (reference sequence). The CDR3 loop is CASSQVTGNREQFF. CDR3 sequence (DNA): TGTGCCAGCAGTCAAGTTACAGGAAATAGGGAGCAGTTCTTC.